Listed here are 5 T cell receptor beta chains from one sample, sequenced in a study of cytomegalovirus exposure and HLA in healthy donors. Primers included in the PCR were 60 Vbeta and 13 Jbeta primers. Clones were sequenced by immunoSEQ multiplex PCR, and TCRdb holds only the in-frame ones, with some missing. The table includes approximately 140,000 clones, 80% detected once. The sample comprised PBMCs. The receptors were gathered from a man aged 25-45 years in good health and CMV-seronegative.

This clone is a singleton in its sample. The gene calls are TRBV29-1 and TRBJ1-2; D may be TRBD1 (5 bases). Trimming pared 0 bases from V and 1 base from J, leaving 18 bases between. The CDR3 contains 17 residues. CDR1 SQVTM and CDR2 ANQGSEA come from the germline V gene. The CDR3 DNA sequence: TGCAGCGTTGAAGATCTCATTTGGGGGAGGGGTAACTATGGCTACACCTTC. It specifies CSVEDLIWGRGNYGYTF.

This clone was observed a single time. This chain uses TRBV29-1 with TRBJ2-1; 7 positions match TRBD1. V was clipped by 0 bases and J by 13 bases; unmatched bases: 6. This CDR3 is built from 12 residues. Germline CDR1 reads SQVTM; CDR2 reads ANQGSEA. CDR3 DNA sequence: TGCAGCGTTGAAGATGCCGGGACAGCTCAGTTCTTC. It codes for CSVEDAGTAQFF.

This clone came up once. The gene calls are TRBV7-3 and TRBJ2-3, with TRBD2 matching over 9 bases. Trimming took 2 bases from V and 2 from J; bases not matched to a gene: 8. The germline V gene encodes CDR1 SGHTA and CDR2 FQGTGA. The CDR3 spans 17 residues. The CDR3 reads CASSLPPIAGDTDTQYF. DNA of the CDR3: TGTGCCAGCAGCTTACCCCCAATAGCGGGGGACACAGATACGCAGTATTTT.

The CDR3 loop is CASSLAGGLTDTQYF. The CDR3, as DNA: TGTGCCAGCAGCTTAGCGGGGGGGCTCACAGATACGCAGTATTTT. The rearrangement uses TRBV5-4 and TRBJ2-3; 10 positions agree with TRBD2. The V gene's germline CDR1 is SGHNT and CDR2 YYREEE (reference sequence). The CDR3 sequence is 15 residues long. V lost 2 bases to trimming and J lost 2 bases; unmatched junction nucleotides: 2.

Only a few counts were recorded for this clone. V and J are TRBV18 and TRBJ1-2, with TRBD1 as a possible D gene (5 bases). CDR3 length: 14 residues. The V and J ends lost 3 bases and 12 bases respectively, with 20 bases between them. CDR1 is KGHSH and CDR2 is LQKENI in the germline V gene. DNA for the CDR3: TGTGCCAGCTCACCCCGGGAGGGTGATCAGGGAGACACCTTC. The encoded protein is CASSPREGDQGDTF.